The next 3 T cell receptor beta chains were all read from a single sample in a study of T cell repertoires in cytomegalovirus infection (dated by TCRdb to about 2019). The instrument given in TCRdb is Illumina HiSeq 1500. The raw public data were reprocessed by TCRdb itself: fastp quality trimming at Q25, MiXCR clonotype calling, in-frame beta chains only. Rows merge per CDR3 protein into single entries with the most common DNA and genes. The sample has 200,000 to 300,000 distinct CDR3 sequences on record, 8% to 9.5% of them singletons. The top ten clones comprise more than 12% of the sample. Sequencing was carried out using PBMCs. The receptor source for this set is a human donor in good health (CMV status not recorded). Some clones in this sample may be carry-over from other donors' samples.

This clonotype showed up just a few times. This chain joins TRBV19 and TRBJ2-1; D remains ambiguous. CDR1 and CDR2 (germline): LNHDA, SQIVND (reference sequence). This CDR3 has 16 amino acids. V was trimmed by 5 bases and J by 4 bases, leaving 18 bases between them. Written as DNA, the CDR3 is TGTGCCAGTAGTCTCACTTTTAGCTCCCTTTACAATGAGCAGTTCTTC. Encoded protein: CASSLTFSSLYNEQFF.

This clonotype showed up many times. CDR3 in amino acids: CASTPGQPSYEQYF. In DNA, the CDR3 is TGTGCCAGCACCCCAGGCCAGCCCTCCTACGAGCAGTACTTC. This chain links TRBV12-3 or TRBV12-4 with TRBJ2-7, with D unclear. Trimming left V 7 bases short and J 0 bases short, with 13 bases between. CDR3 length: 14 residues.

This clonotype was counted ten times or more. This chain links TRBV7-2 with TRBJ2-5, with a possible D match to TRBD1 (5 bases). Trimming pared 5 bases from V and 1 base from J, leaving 17 bases between. This CDR3 contains 16 residues. Looked up from germline, CDR1 is SGHTA and CDR2 is FQGNSA. CDR3 sequence: CASSPRGRAFQETQYF. DNA of the CDR3: TGTGCCAGCAGCCCTAGAGGCAGGGCATTCCAAGAGACCCAGTACTTC.